This TCR beta chain was captured by sequencing in a study of T cells in women clearing cervical HPV infection. This table comes from immunoSEQ multiplex PCR, and its TCRdb copy is limited to in-frame clones, with some not included. The table for this sample gives approximately 41,000 clones. Germline V gene data show CDR1 as SGHRS and CDR2 as YFSETQ. The CDR3 sequence is 15 residues long. With 0 bases removed from V and 2 bases from J, the gap between germline ends came to 12 bases. A note on this clone: The CDR3 extends 3 residues past the end of the read, so its final part is completed from the germline J gene.

The sequenced sample consisted of blood buffy coat. The J gene is TRBJ2-7, the V gene TRBV5-1, with D tentatively TRBD1 (5 bases). The source is a woman between 18 and 69 years old with a cervical HPV16 infection that either progressed to CIN3+ or cleared (not recorded which). CDR3 residues: CASSLEDSQTYEQYF. Partial CDR3 DNA: TGCGCCAGCAGCTTGGAAGACAGCCAGACCTACGAG.